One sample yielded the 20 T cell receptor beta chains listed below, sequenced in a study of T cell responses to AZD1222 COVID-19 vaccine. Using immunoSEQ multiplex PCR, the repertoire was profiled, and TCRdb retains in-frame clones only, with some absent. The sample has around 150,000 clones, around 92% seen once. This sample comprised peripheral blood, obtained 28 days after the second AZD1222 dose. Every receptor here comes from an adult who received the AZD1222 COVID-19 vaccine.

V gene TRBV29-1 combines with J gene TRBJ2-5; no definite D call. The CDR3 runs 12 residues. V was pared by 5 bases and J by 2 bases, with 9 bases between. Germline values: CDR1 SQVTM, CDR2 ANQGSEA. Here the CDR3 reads CSVCDGQETQYF. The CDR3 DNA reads TGCAGCGTTTGCGACGGACAAGAGACCCAGTACTTC.

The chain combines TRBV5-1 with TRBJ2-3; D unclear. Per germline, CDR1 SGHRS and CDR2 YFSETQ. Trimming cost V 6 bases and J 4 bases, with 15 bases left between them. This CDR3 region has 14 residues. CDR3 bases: TGCGCCAGCAACCAGGCCATCGGCCCAGATACGCAGTATTTT. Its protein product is CASNQAIGPDTQYF.

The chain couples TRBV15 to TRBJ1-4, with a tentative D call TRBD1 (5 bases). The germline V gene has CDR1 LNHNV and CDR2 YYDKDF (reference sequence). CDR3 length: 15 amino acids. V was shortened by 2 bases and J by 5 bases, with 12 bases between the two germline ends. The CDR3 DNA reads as TGTGCCACCAGCAGAACGGGACCCCCAAATGAAAAACTGTTTTTT. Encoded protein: CATSRTGPPNEKLFF. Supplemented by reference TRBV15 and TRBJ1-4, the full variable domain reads DAMVIQNPRYQVTQFGKPVTLSCSQTLNHNVMYWYQQKSSQAPKLLFHYYDKDFNNEADTPDNFQSRRPNTSFCFLDIRSPGLGDTAMYLCATSRTGPPNEKLFFGSGTQLSVL.

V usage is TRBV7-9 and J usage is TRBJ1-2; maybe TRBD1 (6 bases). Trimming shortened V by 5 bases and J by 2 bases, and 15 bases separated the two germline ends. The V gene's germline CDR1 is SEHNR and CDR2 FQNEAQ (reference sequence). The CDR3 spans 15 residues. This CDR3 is CASSAQQGTNYGYTF. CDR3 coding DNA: TGTGCCAGCAGCGCCCAACAGGGTACGAACTATGGCTACACCTTC.

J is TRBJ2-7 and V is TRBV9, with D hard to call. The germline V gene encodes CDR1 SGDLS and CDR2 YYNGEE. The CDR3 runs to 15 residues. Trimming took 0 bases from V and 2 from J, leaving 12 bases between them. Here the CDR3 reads CASSVAGLSTYEQYF. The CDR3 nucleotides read TGTGCCAGCAGCGTAGCTGGTCTATCCACCTACGAGCAGTACTTC.

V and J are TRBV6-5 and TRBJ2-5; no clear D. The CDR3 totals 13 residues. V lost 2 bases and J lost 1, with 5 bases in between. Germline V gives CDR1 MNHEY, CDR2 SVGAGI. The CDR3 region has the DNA TGTGCCAGCAGTTACGACCTCCAAGAGACCCAGTACTTC. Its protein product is CASSYDLQETQYF.

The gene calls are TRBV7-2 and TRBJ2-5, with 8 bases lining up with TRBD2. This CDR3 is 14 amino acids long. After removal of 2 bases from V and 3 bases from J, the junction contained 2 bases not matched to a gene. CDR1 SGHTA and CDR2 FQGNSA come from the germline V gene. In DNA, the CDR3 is TGTGCCAGCAGCTTATCGGGACTAGAAGAGACCCAGTACTTC. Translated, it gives CASSLSGLEETQYF.

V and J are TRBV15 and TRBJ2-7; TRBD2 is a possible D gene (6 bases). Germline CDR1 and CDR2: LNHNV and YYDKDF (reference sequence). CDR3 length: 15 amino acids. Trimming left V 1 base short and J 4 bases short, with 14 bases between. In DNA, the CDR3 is TGTGCCACCAGCAGAGTTAGCGGATTAGGATACGAGCAGTACTTC. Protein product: CATSRVSGLGYEQYF.

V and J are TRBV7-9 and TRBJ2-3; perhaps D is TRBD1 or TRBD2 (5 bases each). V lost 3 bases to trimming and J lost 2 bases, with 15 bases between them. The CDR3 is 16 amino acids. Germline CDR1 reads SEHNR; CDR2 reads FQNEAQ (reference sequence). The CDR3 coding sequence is TGTGCCAGCAGCTTCCCTCGGGACCGTTCCACAGATACGCAGTATTTT. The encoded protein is CASSFPRDRSTDTQYF.

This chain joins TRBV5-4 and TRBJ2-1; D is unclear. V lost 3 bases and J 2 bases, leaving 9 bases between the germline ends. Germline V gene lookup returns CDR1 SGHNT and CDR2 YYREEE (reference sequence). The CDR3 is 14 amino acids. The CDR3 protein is CASSSAATYNEQFF. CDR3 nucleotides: TGTGCCAGCAGCTCTGCCGCAACCTACAATGAGCAGTTCTTC.

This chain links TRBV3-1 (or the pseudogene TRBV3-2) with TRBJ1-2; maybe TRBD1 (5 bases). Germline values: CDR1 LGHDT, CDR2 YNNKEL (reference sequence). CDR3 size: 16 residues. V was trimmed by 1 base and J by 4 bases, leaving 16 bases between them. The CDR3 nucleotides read TGTGCCAGCAGCCAAGGAAGAAGGGGAAATGGCTATGGCTACACCTTC. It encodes CASSQGRRGNGYGYTF.

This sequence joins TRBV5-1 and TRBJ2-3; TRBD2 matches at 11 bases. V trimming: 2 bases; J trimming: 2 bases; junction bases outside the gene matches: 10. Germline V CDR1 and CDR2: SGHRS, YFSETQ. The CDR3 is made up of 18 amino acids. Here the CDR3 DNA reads TGCGCCAGCAGCTTAAGACTAGCGGGGTCTTTCTCCACAGATACGCAGTATTTT. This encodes CASSLRLAGSFSTDTQYF.

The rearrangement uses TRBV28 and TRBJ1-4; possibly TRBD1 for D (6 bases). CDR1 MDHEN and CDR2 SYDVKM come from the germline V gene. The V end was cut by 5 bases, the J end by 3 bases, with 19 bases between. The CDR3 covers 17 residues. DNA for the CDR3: TGTGCCAGCAGTCTCCCAGGAGGGGGGGTAGCTAATGAAAAACTGTTTTTT. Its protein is CASSLPGGGVANEKLFF.

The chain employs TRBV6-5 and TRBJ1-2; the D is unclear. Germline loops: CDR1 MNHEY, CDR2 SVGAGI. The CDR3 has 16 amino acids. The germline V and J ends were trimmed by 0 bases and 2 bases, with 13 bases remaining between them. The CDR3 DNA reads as TGTGCCAGCAGTTACTCGAGTTTCGGCCAAAACTATGGCTACACCTTC. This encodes CASSYSSFGQNYGYTF.

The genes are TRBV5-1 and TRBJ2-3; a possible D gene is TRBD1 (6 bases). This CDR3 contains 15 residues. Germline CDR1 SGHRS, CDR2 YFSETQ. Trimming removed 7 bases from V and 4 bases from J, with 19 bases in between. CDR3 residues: CASAPGHGSPDTQYF. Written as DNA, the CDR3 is TGCGCCAGCGCACCGGGACATGGATCTCCAGATACGCAGTATTTT.

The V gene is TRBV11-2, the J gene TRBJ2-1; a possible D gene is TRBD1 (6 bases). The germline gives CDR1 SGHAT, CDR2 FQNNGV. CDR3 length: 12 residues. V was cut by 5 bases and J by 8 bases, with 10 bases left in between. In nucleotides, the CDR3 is TGTGCCAGCAGCCCCCAGGGGTATGAGCAGTTCTTC. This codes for CASSPQGYEQFF.

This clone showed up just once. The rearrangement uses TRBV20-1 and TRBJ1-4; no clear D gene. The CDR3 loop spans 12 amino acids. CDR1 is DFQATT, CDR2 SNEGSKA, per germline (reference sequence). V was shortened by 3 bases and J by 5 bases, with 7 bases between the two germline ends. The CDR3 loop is CSASRSNEKLFF. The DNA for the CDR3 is TGCAGTGCTAGTCGGTCGAATGAAAAACTGTTTTTT.

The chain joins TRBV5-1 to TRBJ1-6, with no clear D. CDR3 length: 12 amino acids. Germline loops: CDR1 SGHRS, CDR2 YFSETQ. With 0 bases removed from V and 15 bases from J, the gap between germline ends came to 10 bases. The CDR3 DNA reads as TGCGCCAGCAGCTTGGGGCGGACGCACCTCCACTTT. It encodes CASSLGRTHLHF.

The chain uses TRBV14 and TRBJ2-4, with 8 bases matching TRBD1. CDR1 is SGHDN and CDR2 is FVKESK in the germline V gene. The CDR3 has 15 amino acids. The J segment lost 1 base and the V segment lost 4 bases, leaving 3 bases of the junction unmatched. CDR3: CASSLHRGAKNIQYF. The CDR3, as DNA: TGTGCCAGCAGCCTTCACAGGGGGGCCAAAAACATTCAGTACTTC.

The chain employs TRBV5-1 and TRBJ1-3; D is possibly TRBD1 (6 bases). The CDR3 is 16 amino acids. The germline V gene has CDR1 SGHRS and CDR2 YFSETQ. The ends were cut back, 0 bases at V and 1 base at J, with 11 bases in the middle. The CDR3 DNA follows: TGCGCCAGCAGCTTGGGATCGGGGGCGTCTGGAAACACCATATATTTT. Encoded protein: CASSLGSGASGNTIYF.